A selection of T cell receptor beta chains follows, all from one sample in a study of blood T cell repertoires in COVID-19. The data were produced by immunoSEQ multiplex PCR, yet TCRdb's version contains in-frame clones alone and is incomplete. The table records approximately 300,000 clones, around 87% of them present only once. The sample was peripheral blood. The source of these receptors is a man aged 18 to 30 with active or convalescent COVID-19. CDR3s leave out the opening cysteine and the closing phenylalanine or tryptophan.

v_call	j_call	cdr3_aa
TRBV18	TRBJ1-3	ASSPVIITGDGNTIY
TRBV4-1	TRBJ1-6	ASSQVGDRALH
TRBV2	TRBJ1-5	ASMRLYNQPQH
TRBV5-4	TRBJ1-1	ASSLQTANTEAF
TRBV6-5	TRBJ1-5	ASSKTGSGQPQH
TRBV5-6	TRBJ2-5	ASSWGDLGQGETQY
TRBV19	TRBJ1-5	ASSIGLGAVHQPQH
TRBV6-6	TRBJ1-5	ASSYRGGQGNQPQH
TRBV27	TRBJ1-1	ASSLSANTEAF
TRBV10-2	TRBJ2-1	ASRVGTSGNNEQF
TRBV28	TRBJ2-3	ASQDRDSSTDTQY
TRBV4-1	TRBJ2-3	ASSLNTQGPLTDTQY
TRBV12-3/TRBV12-4	TRBJ1-3	ASSHSGNTIY
TRBV24-1	TRBJ2-5	ATSDSGGETQY
TRBV5-4	TRBJ2-1	ASSYPLAGANEQF
TRBV5-4	TRBJ1-1	ASSPGQVRGHTEAF
TRBV10-2	TRBJ1-6	ASSTDRYNSPLH
TRBV19	TRBJ2-1	ASSIDRGSSYNEQF
TRBV15	TRBJ2-7	ATSRRSGAYEQY
TRBV27	TRBJ1-1	ASSQGAGILDTEAF
TRBV5-1	TRBJ2-5	ASKNRGSMETQY
TRBV5-1	TRBJ1-1	ASSGGRPGAEAF
TRBV7-2	TRBJ1-3	ASSLLGSAGNTIY
TRBV12-3/TRBV12-4	TRBJ1-1	ASSLGGSTEAF
TRBV12-3/TRBV12-4	TRBJ1-5	ASSFSGNQPQH
TRBV15	TRBJ2-5	ATAELGARQETQY
TRBV3-1/TRBV3-2	TRBJ2-2	ASTRQGLYTSNTGELF
TRBV6-5	TRBJ2-3	ASSYGPSGTQY
TRBV11-2	TRBJ2-3	ASSRLADTQY
TRBV19	TRBJ1-6	ASSTQGRGPLH
TRBV7-6	TRBJ2-1	ASSLAAAQPGLAGGSTNEQF
TRBV4-1	TRBJ1-6	ASSQVPGQYNSPLH
TRBV10-2	TRBJ2-1	ASRGDISNEQF
TRBV28	TRBJ1-3	ASSSSGTYRSGNTIY
TRBV28	TRBJ1-6	ASRNRLGGSPLH
TRBV27	TRBJ1-5	ASSPWGGQPQH
TRBV5-1	TRBJ1-3	ASRADRGFDTIY
TRBV12-3/TRBV12-4	TRBJ1-5	ASNKQGNQPQH
TRBV7-8	TRBJ2-3	ASSPRLADRTDTQY
TRBV28	TRBJ2-1	ASSLPRGNEQF